The rows below give T cell receptor beta chains drawn from one sample of a study of cytomegalovirus exposure and HLA in healthy donors. Sequencing used immunoSEQ multiplex PCR; TCRdb keeps in-frame clones, though not all of them. The table includes 130,000 to 150,000 clones, 60% to 85% detected once. The sequencing sample was made of PBMCs. The source is a male donor in good health and CMV-seronegative. Both conserved end residues are part of each CDR3. A D gene is named only where the DNA matches it firmly. Clone size, where shown, is once, few, many, or a class for clones that have expanded.

d_call: -; v_call: TRBV9; j_call: TRBJ2-7; clone_size: -; cdr3_aa: CASSPFPGASYEQYF; cdr3_nt: TGTGCCAGCAGCCCCTTCCCGGGAGCATCCTACGAGCAGTACTTC
d_call: -; v_call: TRBV29-1; j_call: TRBJ1-3; clone_size: -; cdr3_aa: CSVDGGEPGNTIYF; cdr3_nt: TGCAGCGTTGACGGAGGGGAACCTGGAAACACCATATATTTT
d_call: -; v_call: TRBV4-1; j_call: TRBJ2-5; clone_size: -; cdr3_aa: CASSPQGASETQYF; cdr3_nt: TGCGCCAGCAGCCCTCAGGGTGCCTCAGAGACCCAGTACTTC
d_call: TRBD1; v_call: TRBV6-5; j_call: TRBJ1-1; clone_size: -; cdr3_aa: CASSERTGEALF; cdr3_nt: TGTGCCAGCAGTGAACGGACAGGAGAAGCTCTCTTT
d_call: TRBD2; v_call: TRBV30; j_call: TRBJ2-7; clone_size: -; cdr3_aa: CAWSRGEPGGYEQYF; cdr3_nt: TGTGCCTGGAGTCGTGGGGAACCGGGAGGCTACGAGCAGTACTTC
d_call: TRBD1; v_call: TRBV6-6; j_call: TRBJ2-7; clone_size: -; cdr3_aa: CASSYRQGVGSYEQYF; cdr3_nt: TGTGCCAGCAGTTACAGGCAGGGGGTCGGCTCCTACGAGCAGTACTTC
d_call: -; v_call: TRBV5-6; j_call: TRBJ2-7; clone_size: -; cdr3_aa: CASSFRGLDEVQYF; cdr3_nt: TGTGCCAGCAGCTTTCGAGGACTCGATGAAGTGCAGTACTTC
d_call: -; v_call: TRBV6-5; j_call: TRBJ2-1; clone_size: -; cdr3_aa: CASSYGGNRRNEQFF; cdr3_nt: TGTGCCAGCAGTTACGGGGGGAATAGGAGGAATGAGCAGTTCTTC
d_call: TRBD1; v_call: TRBV5-6; j_call: TRBJ1-1; clone_size: -; cdr3_aa: CASSLGQGSTEAFF; cdr3_nt: TGTGCCAGCAGCCTTGGACAGGGGAGCACTGAAGCTTTCTTT
d_call: TRBD2; v_call: TRBV5-1; j_call: TRBJ2-1; clone_size: -; cdr3_aa: CASSLGGGGAFDEQFF; cdr3_nt: TGCGCCAGCAGCCTGGGAGGCGGGGGGGCCTTTGATGAGCAGTTCTTC
d_call: TRBD1; v_call: TRBV5-1; j_call: TRBJ2-1; clone_size: -; cdr3_aa: CASSQQTGGSGEQFF; cdr3_nt: TGCGCCAGCAGCCAGCAGACAGGGGGCTCAGGTGAGCAGTTCTTC
d_call: -; v_call: TRBV21-1; j_call: TRBJ1-5; clone_size: -; cdr3_aa: CARNPDRGHQPQHF; cdr3_nt: TGTGCCAGAAACCCGGACAGGGGTCATCAGCCCCAGCATTTT
d_call: -; v_call: TRBV6-6; j_call: TRBJ2-7; clone_size: -; cdr3_aa: CASSGSPSSYEQYF; cdr3_nt: TGTGCCAGCAGCGGGTCGCCGAGCTCCTACGAGCAGTACTTC
d_call: -; v_call: TRBV6-6; j_call: TRBJ2-7; clone_size: few; cdr3_aa: CASSYSIFGEQYF; cdr3_nt: TGTGCCAGCAGTTACTCGATTTTCGGCGAGCAGTACTTC
d_call: -; v_call: TRBV19; j_call: TRBJ1-2; clone_size: -; cdr3_aa: CATAGTSDSYTF; cdr3_nt: TGTGCCACCGCCGGGACAAGCGATAGCTACACCTTC
d_call: -; v_call: TRBV4-2; j_call: TRBJ2-7; clone_size: -; cdr3_aa: CASSQDRGRSYEQYF; cdr3_nt: TGTGCCAGCAGCCAAGACAGGGGTCGGTCCTACGAGCAGTACTTC
d_call: -; v_call: TRBV11-2; j_call: TRBJ1-1; clone_size: few; cdr3_aa: CASSLGTKDTGGNTEAFF; cdr3_nt: TGTGCCAGCAGCTTGGGGACAAAAGATACTGGAGGGAACACTGAAGCTTTCTTT
d_call: -; v_call: TRBV4-1; j_call: TRBJ1-1; clone_size: -; cdr3_aa: CASEDRMNTEAFF; cdr3_nt: TGCGCCAGCGAGGACAGAATGAACACTGAAGCTTTCTTT
d_call: TRBD2; v_call: TRBV5-1; j_call: TRBJ2-1; clone_size: -; cdr3_aa: CASSFELAAYNEQFF; cdr3_nt: TGCGCCAGCAGCTTTGAACTAGCGGCCTACAATGAGCAGTTCTTC
d_call: -; v_call: TRBV11-2; j_call: TRBJ2-2; clone_size: -; cdr3_aa: CASSASGETTNTGELFF; cdr3_nt: TGTGCCAGCAGTGCTTCGGGGGAGACTACGAACACCGGGGAGCTGTTTTTT
d_call: -; v_call: TRBV6-1; j_call: TRBJ2-7; clone_size: -; cdr3_aa: CASSEGAQRYEQYF; cdr3_nt: TGTGCCAGCAGTGAAGGGGCCCAAAGGTACGAGCAGTACTTC
d_call: -; v_call: TRBV2; j_call: TRBJ2-3; clone_size: -; cdr3_aa: CARQDSKTDTQYF; cdr3_nt: TGTGCCAGACAGGACAGTAAAACAGATACGCAGTATTTT
d_call: TRBD1; v_call: TRBV5-1; j_call: TRBJ1-1; clone_size: -; cdr3_aa: CPSSSGGGVNTEAFF; cdr3_nt: TGCCCCAGCAGTTCAGGGGGCGGAGTGAACACTGAAGCTTTCTTT
d_call: TRBD1; v_call: TRBV2; j_call: TRBJ1-5; clone_size: once; cdr3_aa: CASSELEGQGCSQHF; cdr3_nt: TGTGCCAGCAGTGAATTGGAGGGACAGGGTTGCTCCCAGCATTTT
d_call: TRBD1; v_call: TRBV5-6; j_call: TRBJ1-2; clone_size: -; cdr3_aa: CASSLSGGGRVGYTF; cdr3_nt: TGTGCCAGCAGCTTATCAGGGGGCGGACGAGTGGGCTACACCTTC
d_call: TRBD1; v_call: TRBV6-5; j_call: TRBJ1-1; clone_size: -; cdr3_aa: CASRRDRNTEAFF; cdr3_nt: TGTGCCAGCAGGCGGGACAGGAACACTGAAGCTTTCTTT
d_call: TRBD2; v_call: TRBV4-1; j_call: TRBJ2-3; clone_size: -; cdr3_aa: CASSQDRSLAGGHADTQYF; cdr3_nt: TGCGCCAGCAGCCAAGATCGTTCCCTAGCGGGGGGGCATGCAGATACGCAGTATTTT
d_call: TRBD1; v_call: TRBV7-9; j_call: TRBJ1-5; clone_size: -; cdr3_aa: CASSPPGQGNQPQHF; cdr3_nt: TGTGCCAGCAGCCCACCGGGACAGGGCAATCAGCCCCAGCATTTT
d_call: -; v_call: TRBV4-3; j_call: TRBJ1-2; clone_size: -; cdr3_aa: CASSQEQGFYGYTF; cdr3_nt: TGCGCCAGCAGCCAAGAACAGGGTTTCTATGGCTACACCTTC
d_call: -; v_call: TRBV28; j_call: TRBJ1-2; clone_size: -; cdr3_aa: CASIPRRRSNYGYTF; cdr3_nt: TGTGCCAGCATCCCCCGACGAAGGAGCAACTATGGCTACACCTTC
d_call: TRBD1; v_call: TRBV7-9; j_call: TRBJ1-2; clone_size: -; cdr3_aa: CASSSSSKFRDRGDYGYTF; cdr3_nt: TGTGCCAGCAGCTCCTCGTCAAAATTCCGGGACAGGGGGGACTATGGCTACACCTTC
d_call: -; v_call: TRBV27; j_call: TRBJ2-1; clone_size: -; cdr3_aa: CASSLSSGGVYNEQFF; cdr3_nt: TGTGCCAGCAGTTTATCGAGCGGAGGAGTATACAATGAGCAGTTCTTC